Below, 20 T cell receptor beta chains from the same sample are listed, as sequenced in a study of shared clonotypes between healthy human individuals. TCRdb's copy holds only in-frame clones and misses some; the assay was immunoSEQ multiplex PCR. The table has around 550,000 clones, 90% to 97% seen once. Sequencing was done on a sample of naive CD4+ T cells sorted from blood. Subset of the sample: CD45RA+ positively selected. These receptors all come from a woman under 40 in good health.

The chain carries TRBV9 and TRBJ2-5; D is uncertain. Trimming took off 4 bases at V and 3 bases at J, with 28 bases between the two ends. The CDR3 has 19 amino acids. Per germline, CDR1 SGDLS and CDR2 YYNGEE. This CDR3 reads CASSPGKRRWESSEETQYF. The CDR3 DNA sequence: TGTGCCAGCAGCCCGGGCAAAAGGAGATGGGAAAGTTCGGAAGAGACCCAGTACTTC. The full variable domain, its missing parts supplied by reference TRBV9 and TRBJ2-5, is DSGVTQTPKHLITATGQRVTLRCSPRSGDLSVYWYQQSLDQGLQFLIQYYNGEERAKGNILERFSAQQFPDLHSELNLSSLELGDSALYFCASSPGKRRWESSEETQYFGPGTRLLVL.

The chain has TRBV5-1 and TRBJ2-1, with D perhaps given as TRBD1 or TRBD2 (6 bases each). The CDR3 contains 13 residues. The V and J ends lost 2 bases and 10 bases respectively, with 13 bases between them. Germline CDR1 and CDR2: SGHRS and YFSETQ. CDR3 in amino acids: CASSFGGGKEQFF. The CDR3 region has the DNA TGCGCCAGCAGCTTTGGGGGCGGGAAGGAGCAGTTCTTC.

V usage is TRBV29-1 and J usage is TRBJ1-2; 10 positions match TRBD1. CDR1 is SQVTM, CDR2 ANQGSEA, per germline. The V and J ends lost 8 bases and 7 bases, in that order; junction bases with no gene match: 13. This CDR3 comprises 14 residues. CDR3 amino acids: CSSYQPRQGAGYTF. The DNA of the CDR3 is TGCAGCTCCTACCAGCCCAGACAGGGGGCTGGCTACACCTTC.

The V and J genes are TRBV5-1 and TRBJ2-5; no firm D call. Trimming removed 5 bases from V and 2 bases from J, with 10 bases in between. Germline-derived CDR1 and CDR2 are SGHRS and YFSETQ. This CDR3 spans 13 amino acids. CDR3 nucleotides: TGCGCCAGCAGAGGGCAGACACAAGAGACCCAGTACTTC. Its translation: CASRGQTQETQYF.

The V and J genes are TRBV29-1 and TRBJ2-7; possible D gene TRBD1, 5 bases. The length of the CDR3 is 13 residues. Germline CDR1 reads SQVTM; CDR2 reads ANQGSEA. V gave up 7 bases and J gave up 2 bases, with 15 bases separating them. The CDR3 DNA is TGCAGCGCGAAACAGGTTGGCGCCTACGAGCAGTACTTC. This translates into CSAKQVGAYEQYF.

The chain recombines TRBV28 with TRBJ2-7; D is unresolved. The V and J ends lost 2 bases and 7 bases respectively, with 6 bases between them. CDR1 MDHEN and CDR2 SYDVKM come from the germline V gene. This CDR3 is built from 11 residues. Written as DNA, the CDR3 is TGTGCCAGCAGTTTAGCCCGAGAGCAGTACTTC. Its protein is CASSLAREQYF.

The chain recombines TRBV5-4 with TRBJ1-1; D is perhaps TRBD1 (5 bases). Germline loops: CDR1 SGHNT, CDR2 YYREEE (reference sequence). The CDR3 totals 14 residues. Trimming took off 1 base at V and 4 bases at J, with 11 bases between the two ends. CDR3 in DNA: TGTGCCAGCAGCTTGTCGGGGGTTAGCACTGAAGCTTTCTTT. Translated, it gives CASSLSGVSTEAFF.

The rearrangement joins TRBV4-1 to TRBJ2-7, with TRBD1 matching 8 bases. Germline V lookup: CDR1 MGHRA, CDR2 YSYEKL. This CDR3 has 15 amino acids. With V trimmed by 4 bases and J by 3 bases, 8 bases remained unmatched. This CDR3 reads CASSRIGTGFYEQYF. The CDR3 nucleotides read TGCGCCAGCAGCCGGATCGGGACAGGTTTCTACGAGCAGTACTTC.

CDR3 sequence (DNA): TGCGCCAGCAGCTCCAGGGGCTACAGCTCCTACGAGCAGTACTTC. This encodes CASSSRGYSSYEQYF. The chain employs TRBV5-1 and TRBJ2-7; D is perhaps TRBD1 (6 bases). Germline CDR1 and CDR2: SGHRS and YFSETQ. V lost 3 bases, J lost 0 bases, and 13 bases lay in between. The CDR3 spans 15 residues.

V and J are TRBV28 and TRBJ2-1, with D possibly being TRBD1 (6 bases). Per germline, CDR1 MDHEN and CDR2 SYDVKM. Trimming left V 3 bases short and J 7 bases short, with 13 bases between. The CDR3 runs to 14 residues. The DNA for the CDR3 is TGTGCCAGCAGTTTCCGACAGGCCAGGAATGAGCAGTTCTTC. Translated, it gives CASSFRQARNEQFF.

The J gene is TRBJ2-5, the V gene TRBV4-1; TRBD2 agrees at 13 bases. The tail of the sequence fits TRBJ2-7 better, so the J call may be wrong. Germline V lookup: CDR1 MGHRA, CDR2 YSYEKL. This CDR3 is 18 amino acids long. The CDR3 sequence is CASSPGLAGRITTYEQYF. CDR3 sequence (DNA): TGCGCCAGCAGCCCGGGACTAGCGGGACGAATCACCACCTACGAGCAGTACTTC.

In nucleotides, the CDR3 is TGTGCCAGCAGCTCTGCCTACGAGCAGTACTTC. It translates to CASSSAYEQYF. V and J are TRBV7-6 and TRBJ2-7, with unresolved D. Germline CDR1 SGHVS, CDR2 FNYEAQ. V lost 4 bases and J 2 bases, leaving 3 bases between the germline ends. This CDR3 spans 11 amino acids.

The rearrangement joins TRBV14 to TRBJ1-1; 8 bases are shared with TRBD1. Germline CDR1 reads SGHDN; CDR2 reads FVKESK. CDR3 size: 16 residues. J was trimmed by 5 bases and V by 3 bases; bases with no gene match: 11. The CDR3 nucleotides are TGTGCCAGCAGCCAGGATATGGGCAGGGGGCGAACTGAAGCTTTCTTT. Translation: CASSQDMGRGRTEAFF.

CDR3 protein: CASTIGWGENEPQHF. The CDR3 nucleotides are TGTGCCAGCACCATCGGGTGGGGGGAAAATGAACCCCAGCATTTT. V gene TRBV6-6 combines with J gene TRBJ1-5, with D tentatively TRBD1 (5 bases). With 7 bases removed from V and 10 bases from J, the gap between germline ends came to 23 bases. The germline V gene encodes CDR1 MNHNY and CDR2 SVGAGI (reference sequence). This CDR3 has 15 amino acids.

CDR3 loop: CASSPRQVRYEQYF. For the CDR3, the DNA is TGTGCCAGCAGTCCAAGACAGGTCCGCTACGAGCAGTACTTC. The chain has TRBV2 and TRBJ2-7; the D gene is possibly TRBD1 (6 bases). CDR3 size: 14 residues. The ends were cut back, 5 bases at V and 3 bases at J, with 14 bases in the middle. Germline V CDR1 and CDR2: SNHLY, FYNNEI.

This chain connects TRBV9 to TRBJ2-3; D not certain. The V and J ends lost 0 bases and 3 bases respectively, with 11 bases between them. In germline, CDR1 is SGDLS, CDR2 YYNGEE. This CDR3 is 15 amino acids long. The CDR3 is CASSVGRPGTDTQYF. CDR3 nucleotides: TGTGCCAGCAGCGTAGGTCGACCAGGAACAGATACGCAGTATTTT.

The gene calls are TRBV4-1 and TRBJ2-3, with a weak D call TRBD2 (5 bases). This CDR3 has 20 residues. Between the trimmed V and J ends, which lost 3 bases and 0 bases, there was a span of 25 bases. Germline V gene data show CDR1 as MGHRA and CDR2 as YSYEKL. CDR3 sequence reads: CASSHPADWRRPASTDTQYF. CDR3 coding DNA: TGCGCCAGCAGCCATCCCGCGGACTGGCGGAGGCCCGCAAGCACAGATACGCAGTATTTT.

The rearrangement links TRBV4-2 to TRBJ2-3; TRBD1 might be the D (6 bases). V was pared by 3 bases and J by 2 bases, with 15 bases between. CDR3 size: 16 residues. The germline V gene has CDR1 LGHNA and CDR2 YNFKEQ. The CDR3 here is CASSQDPGHFTDTQYF. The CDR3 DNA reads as TGTGCCAGCAGCCAGGATCCGGGACACTTCACAGATACGCAGTATTTT.

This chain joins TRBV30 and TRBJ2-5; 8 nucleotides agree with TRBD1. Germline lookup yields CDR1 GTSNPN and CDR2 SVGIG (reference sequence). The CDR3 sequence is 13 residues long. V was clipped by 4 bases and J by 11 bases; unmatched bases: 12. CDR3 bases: TGTGCCTGGAACGGTCAGGGGGCGGTGGAGCAGTACTTC. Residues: CAWNGQGAVEQYF. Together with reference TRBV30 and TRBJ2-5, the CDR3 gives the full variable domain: SQTIHQWPATLVQPVGSPLSLECTVEGTSNPNLYWYRQAAGRGLQLLFYSVGIGQISSEVPQNLSASRPQDRQFILSSKKLLLSDSGFYLCAWNGQGAVEQYFGPGTRLLVL.

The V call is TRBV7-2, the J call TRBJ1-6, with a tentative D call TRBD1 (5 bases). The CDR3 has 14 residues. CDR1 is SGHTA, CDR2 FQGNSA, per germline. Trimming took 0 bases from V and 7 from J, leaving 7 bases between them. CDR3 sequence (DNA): TGTGCCAGCAGCTTAGCGGGGGGAAATTCACCCCTCCACTTT. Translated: CASSLAGGNSPLHF.